This T cell receptor (beta chain) is from a study of CD8 T cells in ankylosing spondylitis. Worth noting for this clonotype: The antigen remains undetermined.

TCRdb recomputed calls from the 5' RACE reads with MiXCR, one row per CDR3 protein. The data show some 700,000 distinct CDR3 sequences, roughly 20% seen once. Notes on the study in general: Characteristic, it appeared, of ankylosing spondylitis blood was a TCR beta motif of eight highly homologous variants.

The V end lost 2 bases, the J end lost 6 bases, and 7 bases lay between the germline ends. The CDR3 spans 13 residues. This chain connects TRBV12-3 or TRBV12-4 to TRBJ2-2, with D possibly being TRBD1 or TRBD2 (5 bases each). This receptor was identified in a male donor with ankylosing spondylitis. Sequences were obtained from blood, either unsorted or a sorted T cell fraction (not recorded which). In DNA form, the CDR3 reads TGTGCCAGCAGTTTAATGGGGGCCGGGGAGCTGTTTTTT. Protein sequence: CASSLMGAGELFF.